This T cell receptor beta chain was identified during a study of T cells in Graves' hyperthyroidism and ophthalmopathy (dated by TCRdb to between 2018 and 2020). Looking at the study overall: Peripheral blood was collected at initial diagnosis, before any treatment. To identify distinguishing TCR V-J signatures, a discovery cohort of around 98 patients was used, comprising 43 with Graves' ophthalmopathy and approximately 58 with stable Graves' hyperthyroidism. The 95 to 100 discovery patients were divided at random into training and test sets in a 7:3 ratio. After sampling, hyperthyroidism patients received methimazole starting at 30 mg daily, and ophthalmopathy patients received high-dose intravenous methylprednisolone. The paper describes TCR Vbeta CDR3 sequencing of about 140 peripheral blood samples, made up of some 42 ophthalmopathy patients, 70 to 75 hyperthyroidism patients and 17 progressor patients. Whether ophthalmopathy could be predicted prospectively was tested in an independent validation cohort made up of 18 to 20 hyperthyroidism patients plus 17 patients who later progressed to ophthalmopathy. In addition, the study compared T-cell repertoires in thyroid tissue and in blood from five or six Graves' hyperthyroidism patients. The research as a whole found: A model built on a 13 V-J signature distinguished ophthalmopathy from stable hyperthyroidism, reaching around 90% sensitivity and about 81% specificity in cross-validation and 80%/75% in testing. Sample size was not statistically predetermined, and investigators were not blinded to group allocation. Most expanded thyroid clonotypes (frequency above 0.001) were also detected in blood, suggesting blood repertoires may reflect thyroid immune responses. In validation, the model predicted progression to ophthalmopathy with approximately 71% sensitivity and approximately 72% specificity, a median of roughly seven months before onset.

The TCR beta CDR3 regions were amplified from the RNA transcripts. The TCR CDR3 was subjected to a first round of RT-PCR using the HTBI primer set and the Qiagen OneStep RT-PCR kit. The libraries were constructed in a second round of multiplex PCR and then size-selected and purified. Libraries were sequenced paired-end with 100 bp reads on an Illumina HiSeq2000. As for the original processing: SOAPnuke was used to process the raw data, with reads discarded if the reads contained adapters or uncalled bases, had a mean Phred below 15, or lacked an exact constant-primer or identifier match. High-quality paired reads were merged with COPE v1.2.5, and unique nucleotide sequences were defined as clonotypes. MiTCR v1.1 was used to align the clonotypes against IMGT TRBV, TRBD and TRBJ reference segments. Only V-J combinations with frequency above 0.0001, covering about 99% of repertoires, were analysed. The TCS score was defined as F50 (clonal expansion) divided by E x V (chaos), with BLOSUM62-based TCRdist calculated between CDR3 peptides within each V-J. Welch's t-statistics and random forest reduced fewer than 550 V-J features to roughly 13, which were used in a naive Bayes classifier (R e1071). Using fastp at Q25 and MiXCR, TCRdb reprocessed the public reads and kept productive beta chains. Entries that share a CDR3 protein sequence are merged under the most common genes and DNA. The V and J calls were determined by TCRdb, not by the authors. This sample comprises about 740,000 distinct CDR3 sequences, about 15% of them detected only once. The ten largest make up 9.5% to 13% of the sample.

This clonotype was detected many times. Its antigen is still unknown. One base away there is no much larger clone; base qualities are not given. A patient counted as having stable Graves' hyperthyroidism if no progression to ophthalmopathy occurred over 18 months of follow-up. Hyperthyroidism patients were aged 18 to 65 years and newly diagnosed, with disease duration of less than 2 months. Any patient with an uncontrolled infection, another autoimmune disease, pregnancy or lactation was excluded. Diagnoses relied on clinical symptoms, serum thyroxine and TRAb, thyroid ultrasound and orbital computed tomography. PBMCs were separated from about 10 ml of fresh peripheral blood using Ficoll-Paque density gradient centrifugation. Trizol reagent was used to extract total RNA, and RNA quality was then checked on an Agilent 2100 Bioanalyzer. The receptor's source is a woman younger than 35 with Graves' hyperthyroidism. Sequencing was performed on blood.

CDR3 protein: CASRDRFTNEKLFF. The nucleotides are TGTGCCAGCAGGGACAGGTTCACTAATGAAAAACTGTTTTTT. The chain couples TRBV2 to TRBJ1-4, with 7 middle bases fitting TRBD1. The germline V gene encodes CDR1 SNHLY and CDR2 FYNNEI. Including cysteine and phenylalanine, the CDR3 has 14 amino acids. Only the CDR3 region is kept as DNA, spanning 42 bases read in frame from base 1. Clipping removes 6 bases from V and 2 bases from J, with 3 as the unmatched junction base count. Here the CDR3 is joined to the reference TRBV2 and TRBJ1-4 genes, and the full variable domain is: EPEVTQTPSHQVTQMGQEVILRCVPISNHLYFYWYRQILGQKVEFLVSFYNNEISEKSEIFDDQFSVERPDGSNFTLKIRSTKLEDSAMYFCASRDRFTNEKLFFGSGTQLSVL.